One and the same sample provided the 11 T cell receptor beta chains below, sequenced in a study of blood T cell repertoires in COVID-19. The protocol was immunoSEQ multiplex PCR, while the TCRdb copy is restricted to in-frame clones and leaves out a portion. The repertoire holds under 200,000 clones, with 70% to 90% as singletons. The sample comprised peripheral blood. These receptor sequences come from a woman in her forties or fifties with COVID-19, enrolled during active disease.

The rearrangement links TRBV9 to TRBJ1-6, with TRBD1 matching over 10 bases. Trimming at V came to 4 bases and at J to 10 bases, leaving 5 bases not matched to a gene. Germline V lookup: CDR1 SGDLS, CDR2 YYNGEE. There are 14 residues in the CDR3. The CDR3 DNA reads TGTGCCAGCAGCCAAGGACAGGGGGGATCACCCCTCCACTTT. This gives the protein CASSQGQGGSPLHF.

The CDR3 here is CASRGSGDTTSPYEQYF. In DNA form, the CDR3 reads TGTGCCAGCAGGGGAAGCGGGGACACGACCTCTCCCTACGAGCAGTACTTC. The chain has TRBV7-9 and TRBJ2-7; maybe TRBD2 (7 bases). CDR1 SEHNR and CDR2 FQNEAQ come from the germline V gene (reference sequence). The CDR3 consists of 17 residues. The ends were cut back, 6 bases at V and 2 bases at J, with 23 bases in the middle.

The chain recombines TRBV18 with TRBJ2-1; D not resolved. Between the trimmed V and J ends, which lost 0 bases and 3 bases, there was a span of 12 bases. CDR1 is KGHSH, CDR2 LQKENI, per germline. The CDR3 covers 16 residues. The CDR3 loop reads CASSPPSQVFYNEQFF. In DNA, the CDR3 is TGTGCCAGCTCACCACCATCGCAGGTATTCTACAATGAGCAGTTCTTC.

The genes are TRBV11-1 and TRBJ2-3; 8 bases are a match to TRBD2. The CDR3 is made up of 16 amino acids. V was pared by 5 bases and J by 2 bases, with 9 bases of the junction left unmatched. Germline V lookup: CDR1 SGHAT, CDR2 FQDESV (reference sequence). CDR3 loop: CASSTRSGGFTDTQYF. As DNA, the CDR3 is TGTGCCAGCAGCACCAGGAGCGGGGGCTTCACAGATACGCAGTATTTT.

The V and J genes are TRBV10-3 and TRBJ2-7; 9 positions match TRBD1. Losses at the gene ends were 7 bases for V and 3 bases for J; bases not matched to a gene: 7. CDR3 size: 14 residues. Looked up from germline, CDR1 is ENHRY and CDR2 is SYGVKD. The chain's CDR3 is CAIMGGQGLYEQYF. CDR3 DNA sequence: TGTGCCATCATGGGTGGACAGGGGCTCTACGAGCAGTACTTC.

The chain joins TRBV2 to TRBJ1-1, with D perhaps matching TRBD1 (5 bases). Deletions cut 6 bases from V and 1 base from J, with 9 bases between. This CDR3 is 13 amino acids long. Germline CDR1 is SNHLY and CDR2 is FYNNEI. In DNA form, the CDR3 reads TGTGCCAGCAGCATGACAGAGAACACTGAAGCTTTCTTT. This codes for CASSMTENTEAFF.

Here the CDR3 reads CASTRAGRSNEQFF. CDR3 DNA sequence: TGTGCCAGCACCCGCGCGGGGCGTAGCAATGAGCAGTTCTTC. The J gene is TRBJ2-1, the V gene TRBV7-2; weak D call: TRBD2 (6 bases). V dropped 7 bases and J dropped 6 bases, with 16 bases sitting between them. CDR1 and CDR2 from the germline V gene are SGHTA and FQGNSA. The CDR3 spans 14 residues.

The chain recombines TRBV7-6 with TRBJ1-6; 7 nucleotides align to TRBD1. Germline loops: CDR1 SGHVS, CDR2 FNYEAQ. The ends lost 5 bases at V and 10 bases at J; junction bases unmatched: 11. The CDR3 contains 15 residues. CDR3 in DNA: TGTGCCAGCAGCGGGCGGACAGGAGCTGACTCACCCCTCCACTTT. This gives the protein CASSGRTGADSPLHF.

The chain joins TRBV28 to TRBJ1-1; D may be TRBD1 (5 bases). The V and J ends lost 7 bases and 5 bases respectively, with 20 bases between them. Germline CDR1 is MDHEN and CDR2 is SYDVKM. This CDR3 is 15 amino acids long. The CDR3 DNA follows: TGTGCCAGCACCTCACACGGCGGGGGAGAAACTGAAGCTTTCTTT. It specifies CASTSHGGGETEAFF.

This chain links TRBV7-2 with TRBJ2-1; 9 bases match TRBD2. The V gene's germline CDR1 is SGHTA and CDR2 FQGNSA. Losses at the gene ends were 1 base for V and 6 bases for J; bases not matched to a gene: 7. There are 16 residues in the CDR3. Here the CDR3 DNA reads TGTGCCAGCAGCTTAGGGGCGCGGGGGGGGATCAATGAGCAGTTCTTC. Its protein is CASSLGARGGINEQFF.

J is TRBJ1-2 and V is TRBV2; maybe TRBD1 (6 bases). Deletions cut 3 bases from V and 2 bases from J, with 10 bases between. This CDR3 contains 14 residues. Germline V lookup: CDR1 SNHLY, CDR2 FYNNEI. CDR3 sequence reads: CASSDRTANYGYTF. CDR3 in DNA: TGTGCCAGCAGTGATCGGACAGCCAACTATGGCTACACCTTC.